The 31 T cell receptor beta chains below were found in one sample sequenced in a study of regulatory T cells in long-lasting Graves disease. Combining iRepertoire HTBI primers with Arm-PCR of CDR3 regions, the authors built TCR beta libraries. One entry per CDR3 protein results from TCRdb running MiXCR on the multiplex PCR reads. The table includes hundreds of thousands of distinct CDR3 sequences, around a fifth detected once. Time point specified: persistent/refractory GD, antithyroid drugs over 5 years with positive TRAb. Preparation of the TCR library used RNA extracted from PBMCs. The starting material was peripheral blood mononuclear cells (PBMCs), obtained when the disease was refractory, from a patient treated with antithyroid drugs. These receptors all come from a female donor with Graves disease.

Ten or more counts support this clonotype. CDR3 in DNA: TGTGCCAGCAGCCTCCGCAACTCCTACGAGCAGTACTTC. Its protein is CASSLRNSYEQYF. The chain is built from TRBV3-1 and TRBJ2-7; D gene unclear. Germline V lookup: CDR1 LGHDT, CDR2 YNNKEL (reference sequence). The length of the CDR3 is 13 residues. The V and J ends lost 4 bases and 0 bases respectively, with 7 bases between them.

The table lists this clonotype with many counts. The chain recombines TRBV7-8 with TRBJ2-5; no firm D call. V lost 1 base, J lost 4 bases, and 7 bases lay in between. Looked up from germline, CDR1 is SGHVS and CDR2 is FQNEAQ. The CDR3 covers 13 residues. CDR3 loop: CASSLGLGETQYF. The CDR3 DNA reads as TGTGCCAGCAGCTTAGGCCTAGGAGAGACCCAGTACTTC.

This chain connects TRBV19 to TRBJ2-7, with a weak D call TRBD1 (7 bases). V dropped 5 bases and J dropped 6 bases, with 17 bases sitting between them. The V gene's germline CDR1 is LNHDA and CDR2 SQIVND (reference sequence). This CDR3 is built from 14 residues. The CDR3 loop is CASSPRDSGSEQYF. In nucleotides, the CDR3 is TGTGCCAGTAGTCCGCGGGACAGTGGGAGCGAGCAGTACTTC.

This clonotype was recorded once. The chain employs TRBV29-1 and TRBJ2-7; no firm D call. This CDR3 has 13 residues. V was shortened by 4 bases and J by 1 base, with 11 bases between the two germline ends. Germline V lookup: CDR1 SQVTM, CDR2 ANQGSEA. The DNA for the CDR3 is TGCAGCGTTGGAGGCCCCGAGTCCTACGAGCAGTACTTC. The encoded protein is CSVGGPESYEQYF.

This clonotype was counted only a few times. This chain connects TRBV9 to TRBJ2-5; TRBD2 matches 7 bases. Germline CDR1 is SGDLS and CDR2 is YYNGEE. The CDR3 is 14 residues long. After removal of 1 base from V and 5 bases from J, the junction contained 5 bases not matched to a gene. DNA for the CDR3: TGTGCCAGCAGCGTAACTAGCGAGGGGGAGACCCAGTACTTC. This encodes CASSVTSEGETQYF.

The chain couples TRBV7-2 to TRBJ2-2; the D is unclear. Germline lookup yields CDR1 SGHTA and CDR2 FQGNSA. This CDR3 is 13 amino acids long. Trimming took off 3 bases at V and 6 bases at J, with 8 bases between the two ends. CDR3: CASSFLLPGELFF. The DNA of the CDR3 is TGTGCCAGCAGCTTCCTACTTCCCGGGGAGCTGTTTTTT.

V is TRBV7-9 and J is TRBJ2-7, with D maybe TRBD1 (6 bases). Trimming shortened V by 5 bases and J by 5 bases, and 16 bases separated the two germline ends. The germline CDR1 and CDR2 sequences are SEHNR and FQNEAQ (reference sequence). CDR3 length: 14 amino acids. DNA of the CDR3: TGTGCCAGCAGCCTAAATCAGGGGTTGGACGAGCAGTACTTC. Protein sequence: CASSLNQGLDEQYF.

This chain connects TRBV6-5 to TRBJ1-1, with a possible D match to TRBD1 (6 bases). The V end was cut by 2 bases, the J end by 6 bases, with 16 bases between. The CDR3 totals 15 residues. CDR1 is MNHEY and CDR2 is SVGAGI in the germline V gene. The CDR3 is CASSYHTPGGAEAFF. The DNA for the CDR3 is TGTGCCAGCAGTTACCATACCCCCGGGGGCGCTGAAGCTTTCTTT.

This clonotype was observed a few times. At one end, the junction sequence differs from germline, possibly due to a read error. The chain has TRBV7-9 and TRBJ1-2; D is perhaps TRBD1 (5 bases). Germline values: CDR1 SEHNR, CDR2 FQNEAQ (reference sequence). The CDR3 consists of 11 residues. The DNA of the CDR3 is TGTGCCAGCAGCTTAGCGGGGGAGCCGGCCTTC. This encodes CASSLAGEPAF.

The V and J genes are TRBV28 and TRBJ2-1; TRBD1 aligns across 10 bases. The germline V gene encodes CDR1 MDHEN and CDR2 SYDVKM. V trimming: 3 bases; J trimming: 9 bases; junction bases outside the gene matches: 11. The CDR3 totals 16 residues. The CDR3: CASSLRQGALEGEQFF. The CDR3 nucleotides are TGTGCCAGCAGTTTGCGACAGGGGGCCTTGGAGGGTGAGCAGTTCTTC.

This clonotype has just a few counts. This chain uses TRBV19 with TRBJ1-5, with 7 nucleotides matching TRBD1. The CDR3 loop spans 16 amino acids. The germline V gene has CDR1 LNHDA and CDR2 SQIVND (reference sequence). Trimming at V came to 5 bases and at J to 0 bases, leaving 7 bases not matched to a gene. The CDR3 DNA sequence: TGTGCCAGTAGTGCCGGGACAGTCCATAGCAATCAGCCCCAGCATTTT. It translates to CASSAGTVHSNQPQHF.

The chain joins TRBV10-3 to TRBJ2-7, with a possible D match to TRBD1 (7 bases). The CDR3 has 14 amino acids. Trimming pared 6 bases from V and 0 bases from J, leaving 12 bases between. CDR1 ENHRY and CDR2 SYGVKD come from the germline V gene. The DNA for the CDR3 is TGTGCCATCAGGCGGGACAGCAGCTCCTACGAGCAGTACTTC. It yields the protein CAIRRDSSSYEQYF.

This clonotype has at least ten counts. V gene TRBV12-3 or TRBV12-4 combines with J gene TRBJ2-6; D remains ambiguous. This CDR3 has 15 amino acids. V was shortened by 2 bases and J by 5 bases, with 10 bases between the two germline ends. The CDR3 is CASSLSGFRANVLTF. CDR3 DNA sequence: TGTGCCAGCAGTTTATCCGGTTTTAGGGCCAACGTCCTGACTTTC.

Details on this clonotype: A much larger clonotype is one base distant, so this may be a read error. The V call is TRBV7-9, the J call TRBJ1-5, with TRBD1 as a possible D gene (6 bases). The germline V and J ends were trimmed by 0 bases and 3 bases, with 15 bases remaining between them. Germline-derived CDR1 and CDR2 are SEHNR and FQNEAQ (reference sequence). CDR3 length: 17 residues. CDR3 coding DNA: TGTGCCAGCAGCTTAGCCTCCCACAGGGCAGCCAATCAGCCCCAGCATTTT. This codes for CASSLASHRAANQPQHF.

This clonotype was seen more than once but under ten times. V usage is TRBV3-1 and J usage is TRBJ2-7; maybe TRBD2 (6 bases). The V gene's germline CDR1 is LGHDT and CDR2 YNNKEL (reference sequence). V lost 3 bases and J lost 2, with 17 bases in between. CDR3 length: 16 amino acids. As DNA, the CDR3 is TGTGCCAGCAGCCAGCGCGCCGGGACTTACGCCTACGAGCAGTACTTC. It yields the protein CASSQRAGTYAYEQYF.

The CDR3 region has the DNA TGTGCCAGTAGCGTCCGGGACCCTAGACCCGGGGAGCTGTTTTTT. Protein sequence: CASSVRDPRPGELFF. V gene TRBV19 combines with J gene TRBJ2-2; D may match TRBD1 or TRBD2 (5 bases each). The V gene lost 6 bases and the J gene lost 6 bases, with 17 bases spanning the gap. The CDR3 runs 15 residues. In germline, CDR1 is LNHDA, CDR2 SQIVND (reference sequence).

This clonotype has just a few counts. The CDR3 loop reads CASSRGGGSLETQYF. The CDR3 DNA reads TGTGCCAGCAGCCGGGGGGGGGGATCATTGGAGACCCAGTACTTC. The genes are TRBV3-1 and TRBJ2-5; 7 bases align to TRBD2. Trimming removed 4 bases from V and 5 bases from J; junction bases left unmatched: 10. The CDR3 totals 15 residues. Looked up from germline, CDR1 is LGHDT and CDR2 is YNNKEL (reference sequence).

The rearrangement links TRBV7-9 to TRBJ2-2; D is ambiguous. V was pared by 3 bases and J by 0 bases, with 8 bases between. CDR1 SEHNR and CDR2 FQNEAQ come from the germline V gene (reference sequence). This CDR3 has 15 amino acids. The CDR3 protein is CASSFGVPNTGELFF. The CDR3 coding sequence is TGTGCCAGCAGCTTTGGGGTTCCGAACACCGGGGAGCTGTTTTTT.

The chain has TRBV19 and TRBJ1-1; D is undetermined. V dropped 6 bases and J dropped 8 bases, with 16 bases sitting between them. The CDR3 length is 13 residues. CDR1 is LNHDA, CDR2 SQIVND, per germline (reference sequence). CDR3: CASSMGYTAEAFF. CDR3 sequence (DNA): TGTGCCAGTAGCATGGGGTATACGGCCGAAGCTTTCTTT.

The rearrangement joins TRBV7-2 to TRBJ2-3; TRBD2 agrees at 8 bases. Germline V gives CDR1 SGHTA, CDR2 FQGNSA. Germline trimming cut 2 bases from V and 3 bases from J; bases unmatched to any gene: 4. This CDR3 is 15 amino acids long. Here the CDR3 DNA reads TGTGCCAGCAGCTTACTAGCGGGCCTAACAGATACGCAGTATTTT. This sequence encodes CASSLLAGLTDTQYF.

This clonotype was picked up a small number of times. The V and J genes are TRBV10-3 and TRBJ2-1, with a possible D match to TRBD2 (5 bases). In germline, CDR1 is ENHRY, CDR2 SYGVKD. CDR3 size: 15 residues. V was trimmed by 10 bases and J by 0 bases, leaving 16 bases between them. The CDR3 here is CATNQEASSYNEQFF. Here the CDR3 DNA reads TGTGCCACCAATCAGGAGGCTAGCTCCTACAATGAGCAGTTCTTC.

Here the CDR3 DNA reads TGTGCCAGCAGTCTCGACGGGCCCCGAGAGACCCAGTACTTC. The encoded protein is CASSLDGPRETQYF. The chain links TRBV7-9 to TRBJ2-5, with D hard to call. The V gene lost 6 bases and the J gene lost 4 bases, with 15 bases spanning the gap. The CDR3 is 14 residues long. Germline lookup yields CDR1 SEHNR and CDR2 FQNEAQ (reference sequence).

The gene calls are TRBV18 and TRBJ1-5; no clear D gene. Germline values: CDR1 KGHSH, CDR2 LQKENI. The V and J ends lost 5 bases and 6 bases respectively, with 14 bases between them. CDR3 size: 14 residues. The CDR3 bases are TGTGCCAGCTCAGCCCATAAGGGCGGTCAGCCCCAGCATTTT. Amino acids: CASSAHKGGQPQHF.

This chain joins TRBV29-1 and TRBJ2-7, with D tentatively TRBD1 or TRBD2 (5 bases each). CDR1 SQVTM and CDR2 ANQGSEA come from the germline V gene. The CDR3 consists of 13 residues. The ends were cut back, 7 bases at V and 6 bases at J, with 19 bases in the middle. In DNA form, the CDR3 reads TGCAGCGCAGGACTGGGGGTGGGGGTCGAGCAGTACTTC. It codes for CSAGLGVGVEQYF.

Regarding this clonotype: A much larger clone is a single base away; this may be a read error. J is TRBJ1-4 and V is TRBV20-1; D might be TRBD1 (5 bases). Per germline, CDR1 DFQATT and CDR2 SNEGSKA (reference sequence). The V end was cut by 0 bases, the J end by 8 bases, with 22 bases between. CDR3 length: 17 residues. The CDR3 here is CSARETRASGRREKLFF. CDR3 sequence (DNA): TGCAGTGCTAGAGAAACCCGTGCCTCAGGGAGGCGGGAAAAACTGTTTTTT.

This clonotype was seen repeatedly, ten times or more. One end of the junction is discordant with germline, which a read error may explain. CDR3 in amino acids: CASSLESGILNTETFF. As DNA, the CDR3 is TGTGCCAGCAGCTTAGAATCCGGCATTTTGAACACTGAAACTTTCTTT. The rearrangement uses TRBV11-2 and TRBJ1-1; D remains ambiguous. Germline-derived CDR1 and CDR2 are SGHAT and FQNNGV. This CDR3 has 16 residues.

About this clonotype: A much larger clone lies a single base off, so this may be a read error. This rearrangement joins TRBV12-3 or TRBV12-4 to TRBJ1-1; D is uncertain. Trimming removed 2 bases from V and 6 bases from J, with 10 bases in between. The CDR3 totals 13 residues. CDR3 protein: CASSLNSFAEAFF. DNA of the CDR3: TGTGCCAGCAGTTTAAACTCTTTCGCTGAAGCTTTCTTT.

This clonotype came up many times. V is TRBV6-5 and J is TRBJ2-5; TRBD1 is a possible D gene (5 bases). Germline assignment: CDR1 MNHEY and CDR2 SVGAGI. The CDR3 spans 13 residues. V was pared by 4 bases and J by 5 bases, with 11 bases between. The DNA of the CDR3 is TGTGCCAGCAGTTTAAAAGGGGCGGAGACCCAGTACTTC. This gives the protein CASSLKGAETQYF.

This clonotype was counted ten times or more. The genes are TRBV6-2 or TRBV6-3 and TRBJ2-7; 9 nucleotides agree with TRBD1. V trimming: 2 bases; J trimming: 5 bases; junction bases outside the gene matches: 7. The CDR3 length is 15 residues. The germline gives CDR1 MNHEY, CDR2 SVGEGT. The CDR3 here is CASSYRDREGNEQYF. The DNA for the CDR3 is TGTGCCAGCAGTTACCGGGACAGGGAGGGGAACGAGCAGTACTTC.

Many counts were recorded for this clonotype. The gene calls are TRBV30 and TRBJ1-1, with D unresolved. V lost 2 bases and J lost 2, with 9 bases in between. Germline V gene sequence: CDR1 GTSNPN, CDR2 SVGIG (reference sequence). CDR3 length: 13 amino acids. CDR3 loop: CAWSWHGNTEAFF. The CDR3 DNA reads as TGTGCCTGGAGTTGGCACGGTAACACTGAAGCTTTCTTT.

The CDR3 here is CASSTGQGRTDTQYF. The CDR3 DNA reads as TGCGCCAGCAGCACAGGACAGGGGAGGACAGATACGCAGTATTTT. The chain links TRBV5-1 to TRBJ2-3, with 9 bases matching TRBD1. The J segment lost 3 bases and the V segment lost 4 bases, leaving 6 bases of the junction unmatched. Germline V gene lookup returns CDR1 SGHRS and CDR2 YFSETQ. The CDR3 length is 15 residues.